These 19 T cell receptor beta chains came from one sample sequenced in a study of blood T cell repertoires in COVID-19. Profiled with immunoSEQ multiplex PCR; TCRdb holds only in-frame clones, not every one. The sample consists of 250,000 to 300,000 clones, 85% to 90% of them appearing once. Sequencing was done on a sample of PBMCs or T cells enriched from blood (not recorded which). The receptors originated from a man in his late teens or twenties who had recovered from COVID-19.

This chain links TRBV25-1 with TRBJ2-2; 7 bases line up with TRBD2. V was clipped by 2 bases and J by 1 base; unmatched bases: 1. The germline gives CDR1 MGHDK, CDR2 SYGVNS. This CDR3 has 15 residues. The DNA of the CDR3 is TGTGCCAGCAGTGAACAGCGGGGGAACACCGGGGAGCTGTTTTTT. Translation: CASSEQRGNTGELFF.

CDR3 protein: CASSQSGRFVNEQFF. The CDR3 nucleotides are TGTGCCAGCAGTCAGAGCGGGAGGTTTGTAAATGAGCAGTTCTTC. The chain joins TRBV5-6 to TRBJ2-1; 9 bases fit TRBD2. Germline V lookup: CDR1 SGHDT, CDR2 YYEEEE. Trimming at V came to 5 bases and at J to 7 bases, leaving 10 bases not matched to a gene. This CDR3 contains 15 residues.

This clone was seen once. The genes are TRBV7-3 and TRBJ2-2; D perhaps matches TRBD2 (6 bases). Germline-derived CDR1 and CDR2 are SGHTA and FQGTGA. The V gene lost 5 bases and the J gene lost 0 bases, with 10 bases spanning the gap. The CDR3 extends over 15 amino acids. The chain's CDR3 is CASSPGLTNTGELFF. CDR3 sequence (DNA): TGTGCCAGCAGCCCGGGACTCACGAACACCGGGGAGCTGTTTTTT.

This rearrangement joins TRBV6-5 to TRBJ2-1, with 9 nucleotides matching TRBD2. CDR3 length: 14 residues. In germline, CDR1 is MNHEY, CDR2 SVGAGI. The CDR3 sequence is CCCSWTSVYNEQFF. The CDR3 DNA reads TGTTGCTGCAGTTGGACTAGCGTTTACAATGAGCAGTTCTTC.

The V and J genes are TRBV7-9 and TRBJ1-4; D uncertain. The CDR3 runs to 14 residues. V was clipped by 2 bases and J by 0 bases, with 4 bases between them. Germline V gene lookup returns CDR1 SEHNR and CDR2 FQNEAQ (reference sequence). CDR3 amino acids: CASSLSPTNEKLFF. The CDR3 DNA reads TGTGCCAGCAGCTTATCTCCAACTAATGAAAAACTGTTTTTT.

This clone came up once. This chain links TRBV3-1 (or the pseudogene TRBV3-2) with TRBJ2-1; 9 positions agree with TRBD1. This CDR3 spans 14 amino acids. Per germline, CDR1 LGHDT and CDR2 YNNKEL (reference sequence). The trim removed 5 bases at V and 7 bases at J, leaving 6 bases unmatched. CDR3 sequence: CASSSRDRENEQFF. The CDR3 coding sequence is TGTGCCAGCAGCTCCCGGGACAGGGAAAATGAGCAGTTCTTC.

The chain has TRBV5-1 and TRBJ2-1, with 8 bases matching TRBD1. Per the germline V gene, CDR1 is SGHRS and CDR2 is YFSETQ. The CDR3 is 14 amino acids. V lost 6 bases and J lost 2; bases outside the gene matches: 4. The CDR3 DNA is TGCGCCAGCAACCCGGGACAGGCCTACAATGAGCAGTTCTTC. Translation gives CASNPGQAYNEQFF.

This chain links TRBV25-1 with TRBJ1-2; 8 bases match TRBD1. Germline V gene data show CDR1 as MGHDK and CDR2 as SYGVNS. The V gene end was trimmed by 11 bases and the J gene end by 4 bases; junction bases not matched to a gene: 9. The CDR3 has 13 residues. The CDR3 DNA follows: TGTGCCTCAGCACAGGGGGGGGCCTATGGCTACACCTTC. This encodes CASAQGGAYGYTF.

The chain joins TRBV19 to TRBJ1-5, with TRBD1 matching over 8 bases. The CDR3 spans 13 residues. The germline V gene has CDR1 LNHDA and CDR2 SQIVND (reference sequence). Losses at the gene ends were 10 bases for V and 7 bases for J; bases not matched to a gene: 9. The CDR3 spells CATAVTGVQPQHF. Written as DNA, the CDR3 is TGTGCCACCGCCGTGACAGGGGTCCAGCCCCAGCATTTT.

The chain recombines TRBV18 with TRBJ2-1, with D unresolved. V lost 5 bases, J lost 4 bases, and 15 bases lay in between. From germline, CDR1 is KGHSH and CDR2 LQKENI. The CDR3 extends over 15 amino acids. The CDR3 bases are TGTGCCAGCTCATATCAGTGGTCTAGGTACAATGAGCAGTTCTTC. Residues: CASSYQWSRYNEQFF.

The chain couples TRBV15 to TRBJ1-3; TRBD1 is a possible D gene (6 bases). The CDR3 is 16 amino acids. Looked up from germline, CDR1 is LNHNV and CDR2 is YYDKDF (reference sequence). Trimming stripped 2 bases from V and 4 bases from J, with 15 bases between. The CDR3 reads CATSRTLRGSGNTIYF. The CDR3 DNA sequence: TGTGCCACCAGCAGAACTCTTAGGGGGTCCGGAAACACCATATATTTT.

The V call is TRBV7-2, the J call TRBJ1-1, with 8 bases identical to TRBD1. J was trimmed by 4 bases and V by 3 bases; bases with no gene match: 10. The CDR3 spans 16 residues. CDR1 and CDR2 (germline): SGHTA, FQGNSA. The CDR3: CASSFGAGGQATEAFF. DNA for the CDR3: TGTGCCAGCAGCTTTGGAGCGGGGGGACAGGCCACTGAAGCTTTCTTT.

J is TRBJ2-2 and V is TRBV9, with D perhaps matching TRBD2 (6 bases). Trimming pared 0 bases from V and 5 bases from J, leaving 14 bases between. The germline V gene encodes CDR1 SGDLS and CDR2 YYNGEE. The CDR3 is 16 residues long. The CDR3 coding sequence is TGTGCCAGCAGCGTAGATCCGACTAGGGGAACCGGGGAGCTGTTTTTT. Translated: CASSVDPTRGTGELFF.

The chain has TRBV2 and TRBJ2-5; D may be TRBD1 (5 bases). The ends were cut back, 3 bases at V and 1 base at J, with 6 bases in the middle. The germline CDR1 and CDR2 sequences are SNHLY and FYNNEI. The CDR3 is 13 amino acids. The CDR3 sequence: CASSDQGQETQYF. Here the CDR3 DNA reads TGTGCCAGCAGTGACCAGGGCCAAGAGACCCAGTACTTC.

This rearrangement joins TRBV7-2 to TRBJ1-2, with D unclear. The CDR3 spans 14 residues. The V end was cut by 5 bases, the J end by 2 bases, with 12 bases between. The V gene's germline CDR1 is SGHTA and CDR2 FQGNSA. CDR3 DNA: TGTGCCAGCAGCCCCGGAGTTGTCAACTATGGCTACACCTTC. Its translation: CASSPGVVNYGYTF.

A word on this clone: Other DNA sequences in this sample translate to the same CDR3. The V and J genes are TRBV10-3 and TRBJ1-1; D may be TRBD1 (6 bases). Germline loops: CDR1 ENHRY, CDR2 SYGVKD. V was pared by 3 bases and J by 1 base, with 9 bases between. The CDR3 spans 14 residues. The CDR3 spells CAISDRGKNTEAFF. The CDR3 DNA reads TGTGCCATCAGTGACAGGGGAAAGAACACTGAAGCTTTCTTT.

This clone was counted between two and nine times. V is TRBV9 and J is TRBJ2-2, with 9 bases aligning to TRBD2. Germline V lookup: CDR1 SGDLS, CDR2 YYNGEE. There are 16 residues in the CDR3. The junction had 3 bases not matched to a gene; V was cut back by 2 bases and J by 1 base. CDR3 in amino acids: CASSVGTSLNTGELFF. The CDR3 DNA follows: TGTGCCAGCAGCGTGGGGACTAGCCTGAACACCGGGGAGCTGTTTTTT.

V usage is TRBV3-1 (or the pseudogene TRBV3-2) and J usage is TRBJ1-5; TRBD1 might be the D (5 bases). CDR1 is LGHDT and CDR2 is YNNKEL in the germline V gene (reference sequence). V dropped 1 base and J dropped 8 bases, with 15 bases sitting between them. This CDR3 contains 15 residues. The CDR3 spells CASSQASTVGEPQHF. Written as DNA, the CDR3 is TGTGCCAGCAGCCAAGCCTCTACGGTAGGGGAGCCCCAGCATTTT.

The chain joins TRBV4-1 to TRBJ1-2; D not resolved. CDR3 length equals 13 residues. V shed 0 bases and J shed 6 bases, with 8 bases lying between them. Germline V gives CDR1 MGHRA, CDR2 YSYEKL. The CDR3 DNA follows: TGCGCCAGCAGCCAAGACAGGTGGGATGGCTACACCTTC. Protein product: CASSQDRWDGYTF.